The 9 T cell receptor beta chains in this list originate from one sample, sequenced in a study of blood T cell repertoires in COVID-19. Using immunoSEQ multiplex PCR, the repertoire was profiled, and TCRdb retains in-frame clones only, with some absent. The sample has tens of thousands of clones; about 90% are singletons. The sample was peripheral blood. The receptor source for this set is a man between 60 and 75 years old with acute or convalescent COVID-19.

The V gene is TRBV7-3, the J gene TRBJ2-1; tentative D call: TRBD2 (6 bases). The CDR3 totals 15 residues. Germline-derived CDR1 and CDR2 are SGHTA and FQGTGA. Trimming removed 2 bases at V and 10 bases at J, with 18 bases between. DNA for the CDR3: TGTGCCAGCAGCTTAGGGTCACTAGGAGGGGCCGAGCAGTTCTTC. Translating gives CASSLGSLGGAEQFF.

The DNA for the CDR3 is TGTGCCAGCAGCTTAGTGGCCAGTCACGATGAGCAGTTCTTC. Translated: CASSLVASHDEQFF. The V gene is TRBV7-2, the J gene TRBJ2-1, with D unclear. With 1 base removed from V and 8 bases from J, the gap between germline ends came to 12 bases. Per the germline V gene, CDR1 is SGHTA and CDR2 is FQGNSA. This CDR3 is 14 amino acids long.

V usage is TRBV10-2 and J usage is TRBJ2-7; D unclear. Germline CDR1 is WSHSY and CDR2 is SAAADI. The V end lost 8 bases, the J end lost 5 bases, and 7 bases lay between the germline ends. This CDR3 has 10 residues. CDR3 protein: CASGLHEQYF. Written as DNA, the CDR3 is TGCGCCAGCGGGCTCCACGAGCAGTACTTC.

The chain recombines TRBV13 with TRBJ1-3; D is perhaps TRBD1 (6 bases). The ends were cut back, 5 bases at V and 3 bases at J, with 14 bases in the middle. Per the germline V gene, CDR1 is PRHDT and CDR2 is FYEKMQ (reference sequence). CDR3 size: 15 residues. CDR3 nucleotide sequence: TGTGCCAGCAGCATGATTGGGGGCGGTGGAAACACCATATATTTT. The encoded protein is CASSMIGGGGNTIYF. The variable domain in full, completed from reference TRBV13 and TRBJ1-3, reads AAGVIQSPRHLIKEKRETATLKCYPIPRHDTVYWYQQGPGQDPQFLISFYEKMQSDKGSIPDRFSAQQFSDYHSELNMSSLELGDSALYFCASSMIGGGGNTIYFGEGSWLTVV.

The V call is TRBV10-3, the J call TRBJ2-2; D may be TRBD1 (7 bases). The CDR3 has 13 amino acids. Trimming removed 8 bases from V and 5 bases from J, with 12 bases in between. Germline V CDR1 and CDR2: ENHRY, SYGVKD. CDR3: CAIAAGGTGELFF. CDR3 nucleotide sequence: TGTGCCATCGCCGCAGGGGGGACCGGGGAGCTGTTTTTT.

The rearrangement uses TRBV9 and TRBJ2-5; 7 bases align to TRBD2. Germline CDR1 and CDR2: SGDLS and YYNGEE. CDR3 length: 16 residues. J gave up 2 bases and V 0 bases, and 7 bases lay outside the gene matches. In DNA form, the CDR3 reads TGTGCCAGCAGCGTAGGTCGGGTACTAGCGCAAGAGACCCAGTACTTC. Residues: CASSVGRVLAQETQYF.

The V gene is TRBV19, the J gene TRBJ2-7, with 8 bases lining up with TRBD1. There are 15 residues in the CDR3. V was clipped by 3 bases and J by 3 bases; unmatched bases: 7. CDR1 and CDR2 (germline): LNHDA, SQIVND (reference sequence). The CDR3 bases are TGTGCCAGTAGTATCGGACAGGGAGGAGACTACGAGCAGTACTTC. Protein product: CASSIGQGGDYEQYF.

The J gene is TRBJ2-1, the V gene TRBV9; 12 bases line up with TRBD2. There are 16 residues in the CDR3. In germline, CDR1 is SGDLS, CDR2 YYNGEE. V was clipped by 4 bases and J by 4 bases; unmatched bases: 6. CDR3: CASSPVGLAGYNEQFF. For the CDR3, the DNA is TGTGCCAGCAGCCCTGTCGGACTAGCGGGGTACAATGAGCAGTTCTTC.

The chain uses TRBV4-2 and TRBJ2-7, with D maybe TRBD1 (6 bases). V lost 0 bases and J 3 bases, leaving 12 bases between the germline ends. From germline, CDR1 is LGHNA and CDR2 YNFKEQ. This CDR3 contains 15 residues. The CDR3 spells CASSQENRGGYEQYF. CDR3 coding DNA: TGTGCCAGCAGCCAAGAGAATCGAGGGGGCTACGAGCAGTACTTC.